This T cell receptor (beta chain) derives from a study of Ad26.COV2.S vaccination and SARS-CoV-2 variants. Turning to the study itself: Ad26.COV2.S shots went into the muscle once or twice, 56 days apart. General study findings and limits: Compared with placebo recipients, vaccine recipients had higher spike-specific TCR breadth. After vaccination, substantial breadth of spike-specific CD8+ and CD4+ responses was reported.

Comment on this clone: Antigen: not known.

TCRdb's table, derived via immunoSEQ multiplex PCR, lists solely in-frame clones and lacks some. This sample has roughly 350,000 clones, with 88% found just once. Germline V lookup: CDR1 SGHRS, CDR2 YFSETQ. Trimming took off 5 bases at V and 0 bases at J, with 12 bases between the two ends. The CDR3 runs 14 residues. Treatment here: approximately 18 received Ad26.COV2.S at low or high dose, single or two shots; several received placebo; per-sample allocation not given. Day 63 following the first vaccine or placebo injection was when the samples were taken. The sequence derives from a person between 18 and 59 years old who received the Ad26.COV2.S COVID-19 vaccine or a placebo. The sample in question was peripheral blood, obtained in a trial of Ad26.COV2.S vaccine versus placebo. V and J are TRBV5-1 and TRBJ2-7, with D perhaps being TRBD1 or TRBD2 (5 bases each). CDR3 loop: CASSGAGSSYEQYF. Here the CDR3 DNA reads TGCGCCAGCAGTGGAGCAGGGAGCTCCTACGAGCAGTACTTC. Full variable domain (remainder filled in from reference TRBV5-1 and TRBJ2-7): KAGVTQTPRYLIKTRGQQVTLSCSPISGHRSVSWYQQTPGQGLQFLFEYFSETQRNKGNFPGRFSGRQFSNSRSEMNVSTLELGDSALYLCASSGAGSSYEQYFGPGTRLTVT.